The sequence of this TCR beta chain was determined in a study of control samples from healthy donors and cancer patients. This clone has a handful of counts. Other DNA sequences in this specimen translate into the identical CDR3. The repertoire was sequenced with immunoSEQ multiplex PCR; TCRdb's copy has only in-frame clones and lacks some. This table has 60,000 to 75,000 clones, over 75% appearing once. Material for sequencing was PBMCs. The origin of this receptor is a woman aged 45-60 years with head and neck cancer.

In DNA form, the CDR3 reads TGTGCCAGCAGTAGGACTACCGGGGAGCTGTTTTTT. Residues: CASSRTTGELFF. V gene TRBV6-5 combines with J gene TRBJ2-2, with D perhaps matching TRBD2 (5 bases). The germline CDR1 and CDR2 sequences are MNHEY and SVGAGI. The length of the CDR3 is 12 residues. V shed 5 bases and J shed 5 bases, with 6 bases lying between them.